Detailed here is one T cell receptor (beta chain). Its recognized antigen is unknown. The record has no base qualities; no much larger clone is one base away. V and J are truncated by 1 base and 2 bases respectively, leaving an intervening sequence of 9 bases. The germline V gene yields SQVTM for CDR1 and ANQGSEA for CDR2. The CDR3 contains 14 residues, cysteine and phenylalanine counted. The DNA shown is the 42-base CDR3, in frame from base 1. The cohort comprised some 730 healthy bone marrow donors. All cohort members were sampled while nominally healthy, although unrecorded immune exposures were likely present. The donor was CMV seronegative and belonged to the group of more than 300 seronegative cohort members. Each donor provided a peripheral blood sample, and peripheral blood mononuclear cells were used for TCR beta sequencing. The Qiagen DNeasy Blood Extraction Kit was used to extract genomic DNA from the blood cell samples.

The library was prepared using the immunoSEQ multiplex PCR assay. For the multiplex PCR, a mixture combining 60 forward primers for TCR Vbeta segments and 13 reverse primers for TCR Jbeta segments was used. The CDR3 region of rearranged TCR beta genes was amplified from genomic DNA with a multiplex PCR assay. Amplified TCR beta libraries were sequenced as 87-base-pair reads on the Illumina HiSeq System. The published analysis was carried out like this. Across the 500 to 700 repertoires, a later analysis counted tens of millions of unique TCR beta chains, about 10 million of which were shared by at least two donors. Raw reads were error-corrected and collapsed into unique sequences with a nearest-neighbor algorithm that merged closely related sequences to remove PCR and sequencing errors. Alignment of CDR3 sequences to IMGT reference sequences was used to assign V, D and J gene segments. For a sequence to be retained, at least a six-nucleotide match to both a V gene segment and a J gene segment was required. Rearrangements were called productive when the CDR3 lacked stop codons and stayed in frame with V and J; all others were non-productive. CDR3 was defined by IMGT convention, running from the second conserved V-encoded cysteine to the conserved J-encoded phenylalanine. The earlier analysis of roughly 590 of the donors excluded any sequence lacking an unambiguous match to a single V gene segment. In an earlier analysis of 587 of the donors, V segments were called functional above 56.7% productive rearrangements and were called segregating when the between-donor standard deviation exceeded 5%. A statistical classification framework was built to diagnose cytomegalovirus status from the catalog of TCR beta chain sequences. In a later analysis, V and J genes were assigned by comparing TCR nucleotide sequences against IMGT/GENE-DB human TR gene sequences. Using the TCRdist pipeline, a later analysis assigned CDR3 sequences along with most-parsimonious VDJ recombination scenarios. In a later analysis, every TCR beta chain was defined by the combination of its CDR3 amino acid sequence and its V-gene family, and reads without a unique V-gene family were dropped. A later analysis removed several hundred highly shared, low-generation-probability nucleotide sequences to deal with suspected cross-contamination and a sequencing artifact. In a later analysis, a clonal expansion index for each public chain was calculated from normalized within-repertoire ranks of inferred template counts. In a later analysis, generation probabilities were computed using a VDJ recombination model fitted to out-of-frame rearrangements, and the results were checked against IGoR. In a later analysis, hypergeometric tests were used to score TCR-TCR, TCR-HLA and TCR-CMV co-occurrence, with a repertoire-size bias correction applied to TCR pairs. False discovery rates were estimated in a later analysis by permuting HLA or CMV assignments 20 times. In a later analysis, co-occurring TCRs were grouped using DBSCAN, and TCRdist sequence similarity was added for clustering within HLA-allele-positive subsets. For co-occurrence clustering, repertoires with fewer than 30,000 or more than 120,000 public chains were excluded, along with about five repertoires with anomalous nucleotide sharing. Drawn from immuneACCESS, this table holds only the in-frame rearrangements with V and J called that TCRdb kept. Clones are partly lost; checked studies trace under half to an unresolved V gene and leave the rest unexplained. That table furnishes V, J and clone size, whereas the DNA furnished D and trimming. The sample includes 100,000 to 150,000 clones, with around 76% observed a single time. The top ten clonotypes cover roughly 7.5% of the sample.

The record originates from a study of cytomegalovirus exposure and HLA in healthy donors (TCRdb year 2017). About the full investigation: An earlier analysis of several hundred of the donors reported 276 Gb of sequence data and 95 million to 140 million unique TCR beta sequences obtained from some 170 million T cells. An early release that covered 640 HLA-typed donors contained around 330 gigabases of sequencing data and around 80 million unique TCR sequences. Among the 398 genotyped donors, approximately 82% belonged to the genetic ancestry cluster associated with self-reported Caucasian donors. The study aimed to test whether signatures of past pathogen exposure could be identified by cataloging public T cell receptors. The T cell repertoires of 670 or so subjects were profiled by immunosequencing and related to cytomegalovirus serostatus. Along with the roughly 670-subject first cohort, a separate validation cohort of more than 90 different subjects was used. To predict cytomegalovirus infection status, the study brought together high-throughput TCR immunosequencing, statistical association of individual TCRs with disease status, and machine learning. A later analysis re-examined previously published TCR beta repertoires from several hundred donors and added high-resolution HLA genotyping to investigate patterns of TCR occurrence. Rather than drawing on any new phenotypic data, the later analysis identified candidate immune exposures from TCR beta sequences and the way those sequences occurred across donors. In an earlier analysis of roughly 580 of the donors, high-throughput TCR beta sequencing was used to judge whether each TCR beta V gene segment behaved as functional or pseudogenic. Donor age, sex, ethnicity and CMV serostatus were collected together with the repertoire data. A later genetic analysis used genome-wide SNP genotypes for about 60% of the roughly 700 donors, treating that subset as a discovery cohort. All discovery cohort repertoires had been generated using a single sequencing platform. Both class I and class II loci were covered by HLA typing, at four-digit resolution. The number of donors typed differed by locus, with 629-630 for A, B, C, DRB1 and DQB1, 522 for DQA1, nearly 610 for DPA1, and some 470 for DPB1. Because of strong linkage in the cohort, roughly five DR-DQ haplotypes were treated as single units for association and clustering. Across approximately 420 genotyped donors of the cohort, an average of about 220,000 unique TCR beta nucleotide sequences per donor were sequenced, and roughly 18% of those sequences were non-productive. The investigation overall reported the following: The classifier was reported to diagnose cytomegalovirus status with high specificity and sensitivity in both the original and validation cohorts. HLA typing was unavailable for some donors at each locus, so association tests used only the typed subset. Because counts were too low, 15 to 20 rarely observed V segments, including chromosome 9 orphons, were excluded from the earlier analysis of under 650 of the donors. In a later analysis, 16,951 TCR beta sequences were associated with specific HLA alleles at a false discovery rate of 0.05. In a later analysis, HLA-associated TCR beta chains were found to be more clonally expanded and to have lower generation probabilities than equally common non-associated chains. In vitro tests confirmed that three of the cytomegalovirus-associated TCR beta chains recognize cytomegalovirus antigens. Presence/absence analyses assumed roughly uniform sequencing depth across donors, an assumption that may not hold. Several of the top co-occurrence clusters appeared to be linked to parvovirus B19, influenza, CMV and Epstein-Barr virus, according to a later analysis. An association between a missense DCLRE1C variant and V-gene and J-gene trimming of TCR beta chains was found in a later genetic analysis and replicated in an independent cohort. According to a later analysis, most CMV-associated TCR beta chains appeared to be HLA-restricted, and the HLA associations seemed to be driven largely by CMV exposure. A cluster of highly shared sequence variants was judged likely to be a technical artifact of the sequencing pipeline. When HLA alleles, especially DR and DQ, strongly co-occurred, TCR associations were difficult to assign to individual alleles. According to a later genetic analysis, donors in an Asian-associated ancestry cluster had fewer N-insertions in productive TCRs than the approximately 610-donor mean. Some IMGT-functional V segments, including TRBV6-2 and TRBV6-3, could not be told apart with the 87-base-pair reads, so those segments were excluded. Broadly in line with IMGT annotations, most TCR beta V segments showed up in productive rearrangements about 87% or about 30% of the time in an earlier analysis of 587 of the donors. A further reported finding was that TCR beta sequences accurately predicted the HLA-A and HLA-B alleles for most subjects in the first cohort. The authors suggested that the approach could potentially be extended to other disease states and immunological phenotypes. A total of some 180 TCR beta chains were listed by the study as associated with cytomegalovirus. Immune exposure information for the cohort was limited to CMV serostatus. The cohort was sequenced for TCR beta chains only, and without alpha or paired-chain data the features that could be detected were limited. Most TCR sequences were observed very rarely across donors, whereas some public TCRs were present in many individuals. According to a later analysis, TCR association rates differed among HLA loci, with DRB1 alleles showing the most associated TCRs and HLA-C alleles showing the fewest. Linkage disequilibrium might explain the correlated functional status among segregating V segments, but an unknown experimental factor could not be excluded.

This chain is built from TRBV29-1 and TRBJ2-4; possibly the D gene is TRBD2, per 6 matching bases. The receptor comes from a male donor in good health and CMV-seronegative. The sample comprised PBMCs. The CDR3 region: CSVEAGVTKNIQYF. The nucleotides are TGCAGCGTTGAAGCGGGAGTTACCAAAAACATTCAGTACTTC.